These T cell receptor beta chains were read from a single sample in a study of cytomegalovirus exposure and HLA in healthy donors. The protocol was immunoSEQ multiplex PCR, while the TCRdb copy is restricted to in-frame clones and leaves out a portion. Here the sample spans approximately 150,000 clones, around 80% being singletons. Sequencing was done on a sample of PBMCs. The receptor source for this set is a woman aged 25-40 years in good health and CMV-seropositive. Both conserved end residues are part of each CDR3. The D gene is left open where the match is weak. Expanded clones are given a class, and other clones once, few, many or no size at all.

V: TRBV30; J: TRBJ2-5; length: 15; D: TRBD2; size: NA; DNA: TGTGCCTGGAGTCTTCAGACTAGCGGGCAAGAGACCCAGTACTTC; CDR3: CAWSLQTSGQETQYF
V: TRBV7-2; J: TRBJ2-1; length: 15; D: TRBD2; size: NA; DNA: TGTGCCAGCAGCTACACTAGCGGGGGGTGGGGGGAGCAGTTCTTC; CDR3: CASSYTSGGWGEQFF
V: TRBV7-2; J: TRBJ1-5; length: 16; D: NA; size: NA; DNA: TGTGCCAGCAGCGGCCAAGCAGGGTTAGGGAATCAGCCCCAGCATTTT; CDR3: CASSGQAGLGNQPQHF
V: TRBV7-7; J: TRBJ2-1; length: 14; D: NA; size: once; DNA: TGTGCCAGCAGCCCCAGTTCCGGGTACAATGAGCAGTTCTTC; CDR3: CASSPSSGYNEQFF
V: TRBV5-1; J: TRBJ1-2; length: 12; D: NA; size: NA; DNA: TGCGCCAGCAGCTTAAACGGGGATGGCTACACCTTC; CDR3: CASSLNGDGYTF
V: TRBV4-3; J: TRBJ1-1; length: 13; D: NA; size: few; DNA: TGCGCCAGCAGCCAAGATGATGGCTTAGAAGCTTTCTTT; CDR3: CASSQDDGLEAFF
V: TRBV9; J: TRBJ2-1; length: 16; D: TRBD2; size: NA; DNA: TGTGCCAGCAGCGTAGGGGCTAGCGGGGTCTACAATGAGCAGTTCTTC; CDR3: CASSVGASGVYNEQFF
V: TRBV5-8; J: TRBJ1-1; length: 12; D: NA; size: NA; DNA: TGTGCCAGCAGCTTGCGGAACACTGAAGCTTTCTTT; CDR3: CASSLRNTEAFF
V: TRBV6-6; J: TRBJ2-1; length: 13; D: TRBD2; size: NA; DNA: TGTGCCAGCACATCTAGCGGGGGGAATGAGCAGTTCTTC; CDR3: CASTSSGGNEQFF
V: TRBV5-1; J: TRBJ2-1; length: 15; D: TRBD1; size: few; DNA: TGCGCCAGCAGCCAGGACGGGACAGGGGGGCTCTGGCAGTTCTTC; CDR3: CASSQDGTGGLWQFF
V: TRBV5-8; J: TRBJ2-1; length: 14; D: TRBD1; size: NA; DNA: TGTGCCAGCAGCTTAAGGACAGGGGGGTATGAGCAGTTCTTC; CDR3: CASSLRTGGYEQFF
V: TRBV7-8; J: TRBJ1-5; length: 18; D: TRBD1; size: NA; DNA: TGTGCCAGCAGCTTAGGGACAGGACATCCGTATAGCAATCAGCCCCAGCATTTT; CDR3: CASSLGTGHPYSNQPQHF
V: TRBV6-1; J: TRBJ1-5; length: 13; D: TRBD1; size: NA; DNA: TGTGCCAGCAGACAGGGGAATCGGCAGCCCCAGCATTTT; CDR3: CASRQGNRQPQHF
V: TRBV18; J: TRBJ2-2; length: 16; D: TRBD2; size: NA; DNA: TGTGCCAGCTCTCCACCCCAGCGGGGGAACACCGGGGAGCTGTTTTTT; CDR3: CASSPPQRGNTGELFF
V: TRBV7-9; J: TRBJ2-3; length: 16; D: NA; size: NA; DNA: TGTGCCAGCAGCTTAGCGCTAGCAGGGGGGTTACATACGCAGTATTTT; CDR3: CASSLALAGGLHTQYF
V: TRBV15; J: TRBJ1-4; length: 18; D: TRBD1; size: NA; DNA: TGTGCCACCAGCAGAGGGGCGGACAGGGGGCTGTTCGGTGAAAAACTGTTTTTT; CDR3: CATSRGADRGLFGEKLFF
V: TRBV15; J: TRBJ1-2; length: 15; D: NA; size: NA; DNA: TGTGCCACCAGCAGAGTGATTTCGGGGAATTTTGGCTACACCTTC; CDR3: CATSRVISGNFGYTF
V: TRBV5-1; J: TRBJ2-5; length: 14; D: NA; size: NA; DNA: TGCGCCAGCAGCCCTGGACAGTTCCAAGAGACCCAGTACTTC; CDR3: CASSPGQFQETQYF
V: TRBV27; J: TRBJ1-1; length: 11; D: NA; size: NA; DNA: TGTGCCAGCAGTTATGGTCGAGCGGCTTTCTTT; CDR3: CASSYGRAAFF
V: TRBV6-6; J: TRBJ1-6; length: 14; D: TRBD1; size: NA; DNA: TGTGCCAGCAGCCGACAGGGGGCTAATTCACCCCTCCACTTT; CDR3: CASSRQGANSPLHF
V: TRBV7-2; J: TRBJ2-5; length: 12; D: TRBD1; size: NA; DNA: TGTGCCAGCGGACAGGGACAAGAGACCCAGTACTTC; CDR3: CASGQGQETQYF
V: TRBV9; J: TRBJ1-1; length: 14; D: NA; size: NA; DNA: TGTGCCAGCAGCGTAGGTAACGGGGACACTGAAGCTTTCTTT; CDR3: CASSVGNGDTEAFF
V: TRBV7-2; J: TRBJ2-7; length: 15; D: TRBD2; size: few; DNA: TGTGCCAGCAGCCCCCATAGCGGGGGGGCTTACGAGCAGTACTTC; CDR3: CASSPHSGGAYEQYF
V: TRBV11-2; J: TRBJ1-3; length: 14; D: NA; size: NA; DNA: TGTGCCAGCAGCTTACAGGGATCTGGAAACACCATATATTTT; CDR3: CASSLQGSGNTIYF
V: TRBV18; J: TRBJ2-1; length: 14; D: TRBD1; size: NA; DNA: TGTGCCAGCTCAAGGGGGCCTTCCTACAATGAGCAGTTCTTC; CDR3: CASSRGPSYNEQFF
V: TRBV7-2; J: TRBJ2-5; length: 13; D: NA; size: NA; DNA: TGTGCCAGCAGCCAGGACAGCCAAGAGACCCAGTACTTC; CDR3: CASSQDSQETQYF
V: TRBV18; J: TRBJ1-1; length: 14; D: TRBD1; size: NA; DNA: TGTGCCAGCTCACCGACAGGGGATAGCACTGAAGCTTTCTTT; CDR3: CASSPTGDSTEAFF
V: TRBV28; J: TRBJ2-7; length: 15; D: NA; size: NA; DNA: TGTGCCAGCAGTTTAGACGGCAATCCACGGCGGGAGCAGTACTTC; CDR3: CASSLDGNPRREQYF
V: TRBV5-1; J: TRBJ2-1; length: 12; D: NA; size: NA; DNA: TGCGCCAGCTCATATAGAAGCAATGAGCAGTTCTTC; CDR3: CASSYRSNEQFF
V: TRBV6-1; J: TRBJ1-1; length: 15; D: TRBD1; size: NA; DNA: TGTGCCAGCACGCCTACAGGGGAAAGGAACACTGAAGCTTTCTTT; CDR3: CASTPTGERNTEAFF
V: TRBV4-1; J: TRBJ2-3; length: 17; D: TRBD1; size: once; DNA: TGCGCCAGCAGCCAAAAACCCCCAGGGGGCGCGGGAGATACGCAGTATTTT; CDR3: CASSQKPPGGAGDTQYF
V: TRBV6-6; J: TRBJ1-5; length: 14; D: NA; size: NA; DNA: TGTGCCAGCAAACAGACAGTAGGGAATCAGCCCCAGCATTTT; CDR3: CASKQTVGNQPQHF
V: TRBV29-1; J: TRBJ1-1; length: 12; D: NA; size: NA; DNA: TGCAGCGCTATAGGCGGGGGCGCTGAAGCTTTCTTT; CDR3: CSAIGGGAEAFF
V: TRBV2; J: TRBJ2-7; length: 14; D: NA; size: few; DNA: TGTGCCAGCAATGCCCCCCTACCCTCCTACGAGCAGTACTTC; CDR3: CASNAPLPSYEQYF
V: TRBV2; J: TRBJ1-6; length: 12; D: NA; size: NA; DNA: TGTGCCAGCAGTCGACAGTATTCACCCCTCCACTTT; CDR3: CASSRQYSPLHF
V: TRBV7-2; J: TRBJ2-7; length: 14; D: TRBD1; size: NA; DNA: TGTGCCAGCAGCCTTTACGGACAGGGGGCCGAGCAGTACTTC; CDR3: CASSLYGQGAEQYF
V: TRBV27; J: TRBJ2-3; length: 17; D: TRBD2; size: NA; DNA: TGTGCCAGCAGACGACTAGCGGGGGGGCCCGTAGCAGATACGCAGTATTTT; CDR3: CASRRLAGGPVADTQYF
V: TRBV6-4; J: TRBJ1-2; length: 18; D: TRBD1; size: NA; DNA: TGTGCCAGCAGGGTACTGTTATTTCGGGACAGGGCTTTTCTCGGCTACACCTTC; CDR3: CASRVLLFRDRAFLGYTF
V: TRBV7-6; J: TRBJ2-1; length: 13; D: NA; size: NA; DNA: TGTGCCAGCAGCCGTGGATTCACGGGAGAGCAGTTCTTC; CDR3: CASSRGFTGEQFF
V: TRBV18; J: TRBJ2-3; length: 15; D: NA; size: NA; DNA: TGTGCCAGCTCACCCGCGGCAGGGAATACAGATACGCAGTATTTT; CDR3: CASSPAAGNTDTQYF
V: TRBV6-1; J: TRBJ1-6; length: 20; D: NA; size: NA; DNA: TGTGCCAGCAGTGCCCGGAGAGGCAGGGATCTTGATGGCCGTAATTCACCCCTCCACTTT; CDR3: CASSARRGRDLDGRNSPLHF
V: TRBV30; J: TRBJ2-1; length: 11; D: NA; size: once; DNA: TGTGCCTGGACCACTAGGGATGAGCAGTTCTTC; CDR3: CAWTTRDEQFF
V: TRBV13; J: TRBJ1-2; length: 16; D: TRBD1; size: NA; DNA: TGTGCCAGCAGCTCAGGCCCCGACAGGGGGACCTATGGCTACACCTTC; CDR3: CASSSGPDRGTYGYTF
V: TRBV15; J: TRBJ2-7; length: 14; D: NA; size: NA; DNA: TGTGCCACCAGCAGAGATGGCAGGGGCGCCGAGCAGTACTTC; CDR3: CATSRDGRGAEQYF
V: TRBV14; J: TRBJ2-7; length: 16; D: TRBD1; size: once; DNA: TGTGCCAGCAGCCTGTCGACAGGGGCGTTATCCTACGAGCAGTACTTC; CDR3: CASSLSTGALSYEQYF
V: TRBV5-1; J: TRBJ2-5; length: 14; D: TRBD1; size: NA; DNA: TGCGCCAGCAGCTTGAGGGGGCGGCAAGAGACCCAGTACTTC; CDR3: CASSLRGRQETQYF
V: TRBV27; J: TRBJ1-1; length: 14; D: NA; size: NA; DNA: TGTGCCAGCAGTTTATTAGGCGGAAACACTGAAGCTTTCTTT; CDR3: CASSLLGGNTEAFF
V: TRBV7-7; J: TRBJ2-3; length: 16; D: TRBD2; size: NA; DNA: TGTGCCAGCAGCCCACTCTCCGCGGGGGGCTTGGATACGCAGTATTTT; CDR3: CASSPLSAGGLDTQYF
V: TRBV7-9; J: TRBJ1-1; length: 16; D: NA; size: NA; DNA: TGTGCCAGCAGCGGCGTGGGGGCCCTCGGGAACACTGAAGCTTTCTTT; CDR3: CASSGVGALGNTEAFF
V: TRBV6-5; J: TRBJ2-1; length: 15; D: TRBD2; size: few; DNA: TGTGCCAGCAGTTACTGGACTAGCGGGGGCAATGAGCAGTTCTTC; CDR3: CASSYWTSGGNEQFF
V: TRBV5-1; J: TRBJ2-7; length: 15; D: NA; size: once; DNA: TGCGCCAGCAGCTTAGGCGGGTATGACTCCTACGAGCAGTACTTC; CDR3: CASSLGGYDSYEQYF
V: TRBV4-2; J: TRBJ2-3; length: 15; D: TRBD2; size: NA; DNA: TGTGCCAGCAGCCAAGGGTGGGGGGGGACAGATACGCAGTATTTT; CDR3: CASSQGWGGTDTQYF